This T cell receptor (beta chain) was sequenced for a study of blood T cell repertoires in COVID-19. Study information: Samples taken during acute and convalescent COVID-19 were collected in the United States, Italy and Spain. Sources were T cells, B-cell-depleted T cells, or PBMCs; the material itself was cDNA or gDNA.

Per the study methods: Researchers report that nucleated cell counts were estimated from reference gene primer amplification. Clones were read by immunoSEQ multiplex PCR, and TCRdb kept only the in-frame ones, dropping some. The V and J calls and clone size are taken from that table; D and trimming were inferred from the DNA. The sample holds tens of thousands of clones, 75% to 85% seen once. Germline CDR1 ENHRY, CDR2 SYGVKD. V lost 5 bases, J lost 1 base, and 8 bases lay in between. There are 13 residues in the CDR3. The sample comprised peripheral blood. The chain recombines TRBV10-3 with TRBJ1-1, with D hard to call. The source is a man aged 65-85 years with acute or convalescent COVID-19. The CDR3 here is CAISLVGNTEAFF. The DNA of the CDR3 is TGTGCCATCAGTTTAGTCGGGAACACTGAAGCTTTCTTT.